The present entry profiles one T cell receptor (beta chain) with its context. The junction differs from germline at one of its ends, possibly a read error. The data were obtained in a study of blood T cell repertoires in COVID-19. Generated by immunoSEQ multiplex PCR, the TCRdb table keeps only in-frame clones and is missing some. This table holds some 210,000 clones, roughly four fifths found once. CDR1 is KGHDR, CDR2 SFDVKD, per germline. This CDR3 contains 12 residues. This rearrangement joins TRBV24-1 to TRBJ2-2; a possible D gene is TRBD1 (5 bases). The TCR sequence derives from a man aged 40-49 years who had recovered from COVID-19. The sequencing sample was made of PBMCs or T cells enriched from blood (not recorded which). The CDR3 nucleotides are TGTGCCACCGGTGAAACAGGCGGGGAGCTGTTTTTT. Translation gives CATGETGGELFF.